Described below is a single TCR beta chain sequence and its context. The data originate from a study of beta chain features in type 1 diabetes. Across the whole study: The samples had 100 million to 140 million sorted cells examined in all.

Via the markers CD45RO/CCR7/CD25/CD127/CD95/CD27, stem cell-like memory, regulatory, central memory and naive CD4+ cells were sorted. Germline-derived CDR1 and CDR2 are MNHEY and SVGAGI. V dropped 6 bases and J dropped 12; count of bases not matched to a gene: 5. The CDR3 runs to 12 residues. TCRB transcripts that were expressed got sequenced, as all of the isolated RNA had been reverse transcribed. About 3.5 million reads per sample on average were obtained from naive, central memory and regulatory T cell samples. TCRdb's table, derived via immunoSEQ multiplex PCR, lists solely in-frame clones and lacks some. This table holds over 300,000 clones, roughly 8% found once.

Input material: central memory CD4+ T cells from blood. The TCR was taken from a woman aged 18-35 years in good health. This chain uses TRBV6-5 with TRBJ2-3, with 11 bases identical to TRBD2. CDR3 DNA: TGTGCCAGCAGCCACGGACTAGCGGGCCAGTATTTT. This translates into CASSHGLAGQYF.